This entry lists 16 T cell receptor beta chains sequenced from one sample in a study of identifying expanded T cells in peripheral blood. The data were produced by immunoSEQ multiplex PCR, yet TCRdb's version contains in-frame clones alone and is incomplete. In the table there are 100,000 to 150,000 clones, around 84% of which are singletons. Sequenced sample: blood. The receptors shown here come from a person aged 18-70 years in good health.

This chain links TRBV5-1 with TRBJ2-5; TRBD1 agrees at 7 bases. Germline-derived CDR1 and CDR2 are SGHRS and YFSETQ. The CDR3 is 13 residues long. Trimming cost V 1 base and J 7 bases; bases outside gene matches: 4. In DNA, the CDR3 is TGCGCCAGCAGCTTGAGACAGGGAAGGACCCAGTACTTC. It translates to CASSLRQGRTQYF.

V gene TRBV6-1 combines with J gene TRBJ1-3, with 8 bases fitting TRBD1. CDR3 size: 16 residues. Germline V gene sequence: CDR1 MNHNS, CDR2 SASEGT. Losses at the gene ends were 3 bases for V and 5 bases for J; bases not matched to a gene: 9. The CDR3 nucleotides read TGTGCCAGCAGTGATATTTGGAACAGGGGGAGAAACACCATATATTTT. Its protein is CASSDIWNRGRNTIYF.

This sequence joins TRBV7-2 and TRBJ2-2; D possibly corresponds to TRBD1 (6 bases). Trimming pared 5 bases from V and 8 bases from J, leaving 18 bases between. CDR1 is SGHTA and CDR2 is FQGNSA in the germline V gene. The CDR3 loop spans 15 amino acids. CDR3 DNA sequence: TGTGCCAGCAGCCGCCAGGGGCCGGAATCTGGGGAGCTGTTTTTT. Translated: CASSRQGPESGELFF.

The chain carries TRBV18 and TRBJ2-5; D is unclear. The CDR3 totals 13 residues. Germline-derived CDR1 and CDR2 are KGHSH and LQKENI. V was pared by 2 bases and J by 0 bases, with 4 bases between. The CDR3 spells CASSPGYQETQYF. CDR3 bases: TGTGCCAGCTCACCAGGGTACCAAGAGACCCAGTACTTC. Filled out from reference TRBV18 and TRBJ2-5, the complete variable domain reads NAGVMQNPRHLVRRRGQEARLRCSPMKGHSHVYWYRQLPEEGLKFMVYLQKENIIDESGMPKERFSAEFPKEGPSILRIQQVVRGDSAAYFCASSPGYQETQYFGPGTRLLVL.

This sequence joins TRBV11-2 and TRBJ1-2; 7 nucleotides align to TRBD1. V trimming: 4 bases; J trimming: 3 bases; junction bases outside the gene matches: 5. The CDR3 is 14 amino acids. Germline V gene data show CDR1 as SGHAT and CDR2 as FQNNGV. CDR3 DNA sequence: TGTGCCAGCAGCTCGGGACAGTGGGACTATGGCTACACCTTC. Encoded protein: CASSSGQWDYGYTF.

CDR3: CASALRGTSGRNTGELFF. CDR3 DNA sequence: TGTGCTAGTGCCCTTCGAGGGACTAGCGGGAGAAACACCGGGGAGCTGTTTTTT. The rearrangement uses TRBV12-5 and TRBJ2-2, with TRBD2 matching 14 bases. The CDR3 contains 18 residues. Trimming cost V 7 bases and J 2 bases; bases outside gene matches: 9. Germline CDR1 and CDR2: LGHNT and FRNRAP.

The rearrangement links TRBV25-1 to TRBJ1-1, with 7 positions matching TRBD1. This CDR3 comprises 15 residues. With 2 bases clipped from V and 1 base from J, the junction kept 4 bases outside the gene matches. Germline assignment: CDR1 MGHDK and CDR2 SYGVNS. This chain's CDR3 is CASSEVQGGNTEAFF. The DNA of the CDR3 is TGTGCCAGCAGTGAAGTCCAGGGGGGGAACACTGAAGCTTTCTTT. Supplemented by reference TRBV25-1 and TRBJ1-1, the full variable domain reads EADIYQTPRYLVIGTGKKITLECSQTMGHDKMYWYQQDPGMELHLIHYSYGVNSTEKGDLSSESTVSRIRTEHFPLTLESARPSHTSQYLCASSEVQGGNTEAFFGQGTRLTVV.

In its sample, this clone was seen once. The chain has TRBV7-2 and TRBJ1-2; D perhaps matches TRBD1 (6 bases). The V and J ends lost 5 bases and 6 bases respectively, with 22 bases between them. Germline V CDR1 and CDR2: SGHTA, FQGNSA. CDR3 size: 16 residues. DNA of the CDR3: TGTGCCAGCAGCACAAGGGGGGGGCCCGGGAGAGATGGCTACACCTTC. Residues: CASSTRGGPGRDGYTF.

As regards this clone: Other DNA sequences from this sample encode an identical CDR3 as well. The J gene is TRBJ2-1, the V gene TRBV4-1; possibly TRBD2 for D (6 bases). Per germline, CDR1 MGHRA and CDR2 YSYEKL. This CDR3 spans 13 amino acids. V was clipped by 7 bases and J by 7 bases, with 14 bases between them. Here the CDR3 DNA reads TGCGCCAGCAAAGGCGGAGGGACGAATGAGCAGTTCTTC. Its protein is CASKGGGTNEQFF.

The V call is TRBV5-1, the J call TRBJ2-2; D is unresolved. Germline V gives CDR1 SGHRS, CDR2 YFSETQ. V gave up 3 bases and J gave up 2 bases, with 5 bases separating them. The length of the CDR3 is 13 residues. The CDR3 reads CASSSTNTGELFF. The CDR3 coding sequence is TGCGCCAGCAGCTCGACCAACACCGGGGAGCTGTTTTTT.

This chain uses TRBV13 with TRBJ2-1; unclear D gene. V was cut by 5 bases and J by 4 bases, with 6 bases left in between. Germline V gene data show CDR1 as PRHDT and CDR2 as FYEKMQ (reference sequence). This CDR3 contains 12 residues. CDR3 nucleotides: TGTGCCAGCAGCCCGCGGTACAATGAGCAGTTCTTC. Translation: CASSPRYNEQFF.

The chain has TRBV19 and TRBJ1-1; D perhaps matches TRBD1 (6 bases). V lost 3 bases to trimming and J lost 4 bases, with 18 bases between them. There are 16 residues in the CDR3. Germline CDR1 and CDR2: LNHDA and SQIVND (reference sequence). The CDR3 region has the DNA TGTGCCAGTAGTATGAGGGGGGGCTCTCTCCCCACTGAAGCTTTCTTT. Its translation: CASSMRGGSLPTEAFF.

CDR3 sequence: CASSLIGGTNTEAFF. The CDR3 bases are TGTGCCAGCAGCCTCATCGGGGGCACGAACACTGAAGCTTTCTTT. This chain connects TRBV9 to TRBJ1-1, with D maybe TRBD1 (6 bases). CDR1 SGDLS and CDR2 YYNGEE come from the germline V gene. Trimming shortened V by 4 bases and J by 1 base, and 14 bases separated the two germline ends. This CDR3 is 15 amino acids long.

The chain carries TRBV19 and TRBJ2-5; 8 nucleotides align to TRBD1. The germline V gene encodes CDR1 LNHDA and CDR2 SQIVND (reference sequence). The CDR3 runs 15 residues. Trimming cost V 6 bases and J 0 bases; bases outside gene matches: 6. The CDR3 here is CASSVTGDYQETQYF. The CDR3 nucleotides are TGTGCCAGTAGCGTGACAGGGGACTACCAAGAGACCCAGTACTTC.

The chain has TRBV6-5 and TRBJ1-1; maybe TRBD1 (5 bases). CDR1 is MNHEY, CDR2 SVGAGI, per germline. Trimming removed 3 bases at V and 5 bases at J, with 16 bases between. The CDR3 runs to 15 residues. CDR3 nucleotide sequence: TGTGCCAGCAGTTATTCCCAAGCCGGGGGTACTGAAGCTTTCTTT. Protein sequence: CASSYSQAGGTEAFF.

The rearrangement uses TRBV19 and TRBJ2-5; no definite D call. The CDR3 is 13 amino acids. CDR1 is LNHDA and CDR2 is SQIVND in the germline V gene (reference sequence). The ends were cut back, 4 bases at V and 5 bases at J, with 11 bases in the middle. This chain's CDR3 is CASSRRFVETQYF. The CDR3 bases are TGTGCCAGTAGTAGAAGGTTCGTGGAGACCCAGTACTTC.